This paragraph covers one T cell receptor beta chain sequence. One end of the junction does not line up with germline, which may come from a read error. The source of the sample is a study of control samples from healthy donors and cancer patients. CDR1 and CDR2 from the germline V gene are SEHNR and FQNEAQ (reference sequence). The CDR3 has 15 residues. Produced via immunoSEQ multiplex PCR; TCRdb's table is partial and in-frame only. In the table there are around 170,000 clones, about 86% of which are singletons. This chain links TRBV7-9 with TRBJ2-1; TRBD2 agrees at 8 bases. The TCR sequence derives from a woman in her thirties in good health. Source material: blood. This chain's CDR3 is CASRLGREDHNEQFF. The DNA for the CDR3 is TGTGCCAGCAGATTAGGGCGGGAGGACCACAATGAGCAGTTCTTC.